These T cell receptor beta chains were read from a single sample in a study of blood T cells in healthy people across ages. TCRdb ran MiXCR on the 5' RACE reads and lists one entry per CDR3 protein. The table shows 850,000 to 1,000,000 distinct CDR3 sequences, with roughly 52% occurring only once. Sequences were obtained from blood. Receptor source: a man aged 25 to 40 in good health. The CDR3 runs from the conserved cysteine through the conserved F or W. A D gene is named only where the DNA matches it firmly. Clone sizes are given selectively: once, few, many, or a class where the clone is expanded.

D,size,V,J,DNA,CDR3
.,.,TRBV3-1,TRBJ2-7,TGTGCCAGCAGCCAAGTCCTCCTCGGGGAGCAGTACTTC,CASSQVLLGEQYF
.,.,TRBV18,TRBJ2-1,TGTGCCAGCTCACCACAGGGGGCGGGGATGGACAATGAGCAGTTCTTC,CASSPQGAGMDNEQFF
TRBD1,.,TRBV27,TRBJ2-1,TGTGCCAGCAGTTTATTTGGACAGGGAAGGGGCTACAATGAGCAGTTCTTC,CASSLFGQGRGYNEQFF
TRBD2,many,TRBV20-1,TRBJ2-3,TGCAGTGCTAGAGGACTCCTGACTAGCGGGGGCTCCGGGGGGCAGTATTTT,CSARGLLTSGGSGGQYF
.,few,TRBV29-1,TRBJ1-1,TGCAGCGTTGCTCTGAGACTAAACACTGAAGCTTTCTTT,CSVALRLNTEAFF
.,.,TRBV3-1,TRBJ1-6,TGTGCCAGCAGTTCCGGGCAGAATTCACCCCTCCACTTT,CASSSGQNSPLHF
TRBD1,.,TRBV7-9,TRBJ1-4,TGTGCCAGCACCCGGGGGACAGCTAATGAAAAACTGTTTTTT,CASTRGTANEKLFF
.,.,TRBV29-1,TRBJ2-7,TGCAGCGTTGGTTACCCAAGGGGCTACGAGCAGTACTTC,CSVGYPRGYEQYF
TRBD1,once,TRBV6-5,TRBJ2-7,TGTGCCAGCAGTTACGCGGGACAGGGGGCCTACGAGCAGTACTTC,CASSYAGQGAYEQYF
.,.,TRBV2,TRBJ1-2,TGTGCCAGCAGTGGAGGGTGGGGCTACACCTTC,CASSGGWGYTF
.,.,TRBV4-1,TRBJ1-1,TGCGCCAGCAGCCAAGTCCTCGGGGCCAGGGGAGAGAACACTGAAGCTTTCTTT,CASSQVLGARGENTEAFF
TRBD2,few,TRBV4-1,TRBJ2-1,TGCGCCAGCAGCCAAGATCCGGTAGCGGGGGGCTACGGCAATGAGCAGTTCTTC,CASSQDPVAGGYGNEQFF
.,.,TRBV6-5,TRBJ1-1,TGTGCCAGCAGTCGCGTTACGGGGGGAGGGAACACTGAAGCTTTCTTT,CASSRVTGGGNTEAFF
.,.,TRBV27,TRBJ1-1,TGTGCCAGCAGTTTTTTGGAAAACACTGAAGCTTTCTTT,CASSFLENTEAFF
.,many,TRBV6-2/TRBV6-3,TRBJ1-5,TGTGCCAGCAGTTCCGCCCAGGTTCGGGGACAGCCCCAGCATTTT,CASSSAQVRGQPQHF
TRBD1,.,TRBV29-1,TRBJ2-7,TGCGGCGCCAGAAGAGGGACAGGAGTCTCCTACGAGCAGTACTTC,CGARRGTGVSYEQYF
.,.,TRBV6-4,TRBJ2-7,TGTGCCAGCAGTGACGCGCACTTCACGTACGAGCAGTACTTC,CASSDAHFTYEQYF
.,.,TRBV11-2,TRBJ2-5,TGTGCCAGCAGTCCCGGGACCTACACGGCGGAGACCCAGTACTTC,CASSPGTYTAETQYF
.,.,TRBV6-5,TRBJ2-7,TGTGCCAGCAGTTACTTCTACAGCAAACCCTACGAGCAGTACTTC,CASSYFYSKPYEQYF
TRBD1,.,TRBV3-1,TRBJ2-5,TGTGCCAGCAGCCAAGTTTCTAGGACAGGGATCCAAGAGACCCAGTACTTC,CASSQVSRTGIQETQYF
.,.,TRBV4-1,TRBJ1-5,TGCGCCAGCAGCCAAGAAGCAACCCGGCCAGATCAGCCCCAGCATTTT,CASSQEATRPDQPQHF
.,.,TRBV20-1,TRBJ2-1,TGCAGTGCTAGAGGGGGGCTAGGGGATGAGCAGTTCTTC,CSARGGLGDEQFF
.,.,TRBV5-1,TRBJ1-6,TGCGCCAGCAGCCCTATGACCGGTGGCTATAATTCACCCCTCCACTTT,CASSPMTGGYNSPLHF
.,once,TRBV6-6,TRBJ2-1,TGTGCCAGCACCCCCGAGGGCCGCAAAGGGTTCTTC,CASTPEGRKGFF